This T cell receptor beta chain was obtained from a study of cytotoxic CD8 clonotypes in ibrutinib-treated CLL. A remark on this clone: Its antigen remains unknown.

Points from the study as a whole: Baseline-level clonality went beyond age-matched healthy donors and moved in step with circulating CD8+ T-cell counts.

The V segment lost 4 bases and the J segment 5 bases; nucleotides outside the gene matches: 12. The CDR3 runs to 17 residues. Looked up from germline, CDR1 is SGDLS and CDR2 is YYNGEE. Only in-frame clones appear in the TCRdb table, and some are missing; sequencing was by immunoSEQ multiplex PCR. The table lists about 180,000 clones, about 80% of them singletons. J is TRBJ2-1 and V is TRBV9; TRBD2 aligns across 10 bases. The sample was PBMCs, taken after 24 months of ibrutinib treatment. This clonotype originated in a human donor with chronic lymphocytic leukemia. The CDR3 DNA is TGTGCCAGCAGCCTTCGGGGAGCGGGAGGGCCGGACAATGAGCAGTTCTTC. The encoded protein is CASSLRGAGGPDNEQFF.